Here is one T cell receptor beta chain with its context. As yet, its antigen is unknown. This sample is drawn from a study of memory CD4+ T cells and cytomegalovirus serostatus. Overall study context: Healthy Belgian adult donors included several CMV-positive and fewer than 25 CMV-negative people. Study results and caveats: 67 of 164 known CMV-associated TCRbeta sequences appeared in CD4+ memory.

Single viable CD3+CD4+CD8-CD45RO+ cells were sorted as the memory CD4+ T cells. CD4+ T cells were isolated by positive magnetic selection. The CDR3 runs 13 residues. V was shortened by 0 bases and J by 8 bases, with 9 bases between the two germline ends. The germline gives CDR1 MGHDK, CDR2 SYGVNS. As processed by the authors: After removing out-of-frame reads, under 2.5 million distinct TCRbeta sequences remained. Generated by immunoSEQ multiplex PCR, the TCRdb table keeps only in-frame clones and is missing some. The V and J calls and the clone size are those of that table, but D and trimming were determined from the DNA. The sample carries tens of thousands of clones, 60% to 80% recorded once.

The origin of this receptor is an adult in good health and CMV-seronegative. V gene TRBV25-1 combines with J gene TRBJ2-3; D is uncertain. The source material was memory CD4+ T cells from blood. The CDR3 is CASSEYGIPTQYF. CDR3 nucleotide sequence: TGTGCCAGCAGTGAATATGGGATTCCTACGCAGTATTTT.